What follows is one TCR beta chain and its context. The sample belongs to a study of blood T cell repertoires in COVID-19. Method: immunoSEQ multiplex PCR; TCRdb's copy keeps in-frame clones and lacks some. The repertoire holds approximately 220,000 clones, with approximately 86% as singletons. Per germline, CDR1 SGHVS and CDR2 FQNEAQ. With 3 bases clipped from V and 0 bases from J, the junction kept 17 bases outside the gene matches. CDR3 size: 21 residues. The chain is built from TRBV7-8 and TRBJ1-6; 7 bases line up with TRBD1. The clonotype originates from a woman aged 25 to 39 who had been exposed to COVID-19. The specimen sequenced was PBMCs or T cells enriched from blood (not recorded which). In DNA form, the CDR3 reads TGTGCCAGCAGCTTCCCCCGGGACAGAGTCAAACCGAGCTCCTATAATTCACCCCTCCACTTT. Residues: CASSFPRDRVKPSSYNSPLHF.